These T cell receptor beta chains were read from a single sample in a study of vaccination effects on CD4 cells after COVID-19. For these TCRs, the target antigens are not known. Produced via immunoSEQ multiplex PCR; TCRdb's table is partial and in-frame only. The sample lists more than 10,000 clones; 73% were seen once. Sequenced material: CD4+ T cells from PBMCs cultured with HCoV-NL63 spike peptides, taken after COVID-19 vaccination. The origin of the receptors is a human donor who had a prior SARS-CoV-2 infection. Both conserved end residues are part of each CDR3. A D gene is named only where the DNA matches it firmly. The size entry is marked missing in some rows and otherwise reads once, few, many or a size class.

v_call,clone_size,j_call,d_call,cdr3_aa,cdr3_nt
TRBV7-6,NA,TRBJ1-5,NA,CASSLDGNQPQHF,TGTGCCAGCAGCTTAGACGGGAATCAGCCCCAGCATTTT
TRBV3-1/TRBV3-2,NA,TRBJ1-1,NA,CASSQDRDREPATEAFF,TGTGCCAGCAGCCAAGATAGAGATCGGGAGCCCGCCACTGAAGCTTTCTTT
TRBV7-9,NA,TRBJ1-2,NA,CASSRDTNYGYTF,TGTGCCAGCAGCCGGGACACGAACTATGGCTACACCTTC
TRBV11-3,few,TRBJ2-3,NA,CASSFVVNTDTQYF,TGTGCCAGCAGCTTTGTGGTTAACACAGATACGCAGTATTTT
TRBV24-1,few,TRBJ1-3,NA,CATSDEGSSGGTIYF,TGTGCCACCAGTGATGAGGGATCATCCGGGGGCACCATATATTTT
TRBV15,NA,TRBJ2-7,NA,CATSRDGAGGYPQYF,TGTGCCACCAGCAGAGACGGGGCGGGTGGGTACCCGCAGTACTTC
TRBV24-1,NA,TRBJ2-5,NA,CATSDLGETQYF,TGTGCCACCAGTGATTTAGGAGAGACCCAGTACTTC
TRBV5-4,NA,TRBJ2-5,NA,CASYDLGETQYF,TGTGCCAGCTATGACCTCGGAGAGACCCAGTACTTC
TRBV2,NA,TRBJ1-2,NA,CASVEQGPIYGYTF,TGTGCCAGCGTAGAGCAGGGGCCGATTTATGGCTACACCTTC
TRBV18,NA,TRBJ1-1,NA,CASSRAITEAFF,TGTGCCAGCTCACGGGCTATCACTGAAGCTTTCTTT